The entry that follows covers one T cell receptor (beta chain) sequence. Its antigen remains undetermined. No quality values exist for individual bases; no much larger clone is one base distant. The library was prepared using the immunoSEQ multiplex PCR assay. Sourced from immuneACCESS, this table was stored by TCRdb with only in-frame sequences that have V and J called. A share of the clones is absent; for the studies checked, an unresolved V gene accounts for under half, and the remainder has no known explanation. The sample contains approximately 220,000 clones, just under 95% of them found a single time. Approximately 1.4% of the sample lies in the top ten. This entry is derived from a study of control samples from healthy donors and cancer patients (dated by TCRdb to about 2020). From the cysteine up to the phenylalanine, the CDR3 has a length of 13 residues. Only the CDR3 portion is preserved as DNA: 39 bases, with reading frame beginning at the first base. Trimming removed 3 bases from V and 4 bases from J; the gene matches leave 0 bases unexplained. CDR1 and CDR2, per the germline V gene (reference sequence), are MNHEY and SMNVEV.

The sample was blood. This TCR derives from a man aged 45-60 years in good health. Recombination connected TRBV27 to TRBJ1-5; 7 junctional bases match TRBD1. The CDR3 corresponds to CASSLDRNQPQHF. The bases are TGTGCCAGCAGTTTGGACAGGAATCAGCCCCAGCATTTT.